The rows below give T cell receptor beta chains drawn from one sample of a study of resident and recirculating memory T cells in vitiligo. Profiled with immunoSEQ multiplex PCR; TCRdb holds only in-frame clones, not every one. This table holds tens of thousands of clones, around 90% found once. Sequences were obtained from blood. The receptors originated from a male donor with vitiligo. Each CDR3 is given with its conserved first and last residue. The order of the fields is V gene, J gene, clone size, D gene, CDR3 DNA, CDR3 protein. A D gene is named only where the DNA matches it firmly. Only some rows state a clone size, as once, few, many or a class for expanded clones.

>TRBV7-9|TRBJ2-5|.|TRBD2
TGTGCCAGCAGCCCCCGACGGGGAGGGCAAGAGACCCAGTACTTC
CASSPRRGGQETQYF
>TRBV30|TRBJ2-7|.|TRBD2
TGTGCCTGGACTAGCGGCGCCTACGAGCAGTACTTC
CAWTSGAYEQYF
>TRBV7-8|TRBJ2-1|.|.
TGTGCCAGCAGCTTAGAAGCTCATCCGAGCTCCTACAATGAGCAGTTCTTC
CASSLEAHPSSYNEQFF
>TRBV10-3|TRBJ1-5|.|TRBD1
TGTGCCATCAGTGGGGACAGGGATCAGCCCCAGCATTTT
CAISGDRDQPQHF
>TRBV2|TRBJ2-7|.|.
TGTGCCAGCAGTGCACAGGACTACGAGCAGTACTTC
CASSAQDYEQYF
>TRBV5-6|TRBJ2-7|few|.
TGTGCCAGCAGGCCCTGGCCGGCAGGGGAACGGGCCTACGAGCAGTACTTC
CASRPWPAGERAYEQYF
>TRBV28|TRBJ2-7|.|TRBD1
TGTGCCAGCAGTCCTTCACCGGGACAGGGGAACGAGCAGTACTTC
CASSPSPGQGNEQYF
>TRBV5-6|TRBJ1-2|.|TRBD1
TGTGCCAGCAGAAAAGGACAGGGGAGGTATGGCTACACCTTC
CASRKGQGRYGYTF
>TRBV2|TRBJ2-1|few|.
TGTGCCAGCAGGCCTGGGGGGACCTACAATGAGCAGTTCTTC
CASRPGGTYNEQFF
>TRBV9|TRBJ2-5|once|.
TGTGCCAGCAGCGAATCCAGCGGTCAAGAGACCCAGTACTTC
CASSESSGQETQYF
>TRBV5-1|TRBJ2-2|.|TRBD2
TGCGCCAGCAGCTTCGGCTCGGGGGGCACCGGGGAGCTGTTTTTT
CASSFGSGGTGELFF
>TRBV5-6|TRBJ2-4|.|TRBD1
TGTGCCAGCAGCCCCGGACAGGGGGCGTCCAAAAACATTCAGTACTTC
CASSPGQGASKNIQYF
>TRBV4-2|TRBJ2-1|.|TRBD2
TGTGCCAGCAGCCAAGAGGGGGCCGCGGGGGGTGAGCAGTTCTTC
CASSQEGAAGGEQFF
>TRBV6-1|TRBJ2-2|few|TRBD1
TGTGCCAGCTCGGGGACAGCGAACACCGGGGAGCTGTTTTTT
CASSGTANTGELFF
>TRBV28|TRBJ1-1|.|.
TGTGCCAGCAGTTCGGACAATCTCATGAACACTGAAGCTTTCTTT
CASSSDNLMNTEAFF
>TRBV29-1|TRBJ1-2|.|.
TGCAGCAGCCAAACAGGCTATGGCTACACCTTC
CSSQTGYGYTF
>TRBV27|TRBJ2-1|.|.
TGTGCCAGCAGTTTAGATGCTACCTACAATGAGCAGTTCTTC
CASSLDATYNEQFF
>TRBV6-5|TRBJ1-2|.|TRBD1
TGTGCCAGCAGCCCGTACAGGGGCTTCAGCGGCTACACCTTC
CASSPYRGFSGYTF
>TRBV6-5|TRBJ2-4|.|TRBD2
TGTGCCAGCAGTTCCACCCCGGGGAGGGGAGACATTCAGTACTTC
CASSSTPGRGDIQYF
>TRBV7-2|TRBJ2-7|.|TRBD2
TGTGCCAGCAGCCCCCGGGGTAGCGGGAGCTACGAGCAGTACTTC
CASSPRGSGSYEQYF